A selection of T cell receptor beta chains follows, all from one sample in a study of early T cells in non-severe SARS-CoV-2 infection. Each CDR3 protein gets one entry after TCRdb re-called the 5' RACE reads with MiXCR. The sample comprises 55,000 to 75,000 distinct CDR3 sequences, about 7.7% of which are singletons, and 3% to 4% rests with the top ten. Sequencing was carried out using whole blood. The receptors originated from an adult who was a healthcare worker with PCR-confirmed SARS-CoV-2 infection or an uninfected control (not recorded which). Each CDR3 is given with its conserved first and last residue. A D gene is named only where the DNA matches it firmly. Clone size is not always given. Where it is, it says once, few, many or a class for expanded clones.

CDR3 length	D gene	V gene	J gene	clone size	CDR3 DNA	CDR3 protein
17	TRBD1	TRBV20-1	TRBJ1-5	NA	TGCAGTGCTAGCTCCTGGGACAGCCGACTTCGCAATCAGCCCCAGCATTTT	CSASSWDSRLRNQPQHF
13	NA	TRBV28	TRBJ2-7	few	TGTGCCAGCATGTACAGCCCCCTGAACGAGCAGTACTTC	CASMYSPLNEQYF
14	TRBD2	TRBV28	TRBJ2-1	few	TGTGCCAGCAGTCTAGCGGGAGGGGACAATGAGCAGTTCTTC	CASSLAGGDNEQFF
13	TRBD1	TRBV30	TRBJ2-7	many	TGTGCCTGTACCCCGGGACAGGGGGCGCGGCAGTACTTC	CACTPGQGARQYF
15	TRBD2	TRBV2	TRBJ2-5	few	TGTGCCAGCAGTGATAGGGCGGGAGTTGAAGAGACCCAGTACTTC	CASSDRAGVEETQYF
16	TRBD2	TRBV7-9	TRBJ2-7	few	TGTGCCAGCAGCGGTGGAGTAGGACGGGGGGACTACGAGCAGTACTTC	CASSGGVGRGDYEQYF
17	TRBD2	TRBV7-3	TRBJ2-7	many	TGTGCCAGCAGCTTAATAGGAGCGGGAGGCACCTCCTACGAGCAGTACTTC	CASSLIGAGGTSYEQYF
14	TRBD1	TRBV7-9	TRBJ2-1	few	TGTGCCAGCAGCCAATTACAGGGGAGCGATGAGCAGTTCTTC	CASSQLQGSDEQFF
14	NA	TRBV19	TRBJ2-7	many	TGTGCCAGTAGTATAGATATCTCCAGGGCCGAGCAGTACTTC	CASSIDISRAEQYF
15	TRBD1	TRBV29-1	TRBJ2-3	NA	TGCAGCGTACCGGGACAGGGCACTAGCACAGATACGCAGTATTTT	CSVPGQGTSTDTQYF
15	TRBD2	TRBV20-1	TRBJ2-7	many	TGCAGTGCTAGCCCCCCTGTAGCGGGATCCTACGAGCAGTACTTC	CSASPPVAGSYEQYF
15	NA	TRBV5-6	TRBJ2-1	NA	TGTGCCAGCAGCTTGGAGGCTTCCTTCGACAATGAGCAGTCCTTC	CASSLEASFDNEQSF
16	TRBD1	TRBV7-9	TRBJ1-2	medium-sized	TGTGCCAGCAGCTACAGGACAGGGGGAATTAACTATGGCTACACCTTC	CASSYRTGGINYGYTF
14	NA	TRBV7-2	TRBJ2-2	few	TGTGCCAGCAGCTTAGTGGGGAACACCGGGGAGCTGTTTTTT	CASSLVGNTGELFF
14	TRBD2	TRBV29-1	TRBJ2-1	NA	TGCAGCGTTGAAAAAGCGGGAGGTCCCAATGAGCAGTTCTTC	CSVEKAGGPNEQFF
14	NA	TRBV6-5	TRBJ1-1	many	TGTGCCAGCAGTTCCGCGACAGTTATCACTGAAGCTTTCTTT	CASSSATVITEAFF
14	TRBD1	TRBV20-1	TRBJ1-1	few	TGCAGTGCTAGCCTCAGGGGGGGGAACACTGAAGCTTTCTTT	CSASLRGGNTEAFF
15	TRBD2	TRBV5-1	TRBJ2-7	NA	TGCGCCAGCAGCTTGGGACTAGCGGGAGGTAATGAGCAGTACTTC	CASSLGLAGGNEQYF
11	NA	TRBV25-1	TRBJ2-1	few	TGTGCCAGCAGTGAATTCTATGAGCAGTTCTTC	CASSEFYEQFF
13	NA	TRBV19	TRBJ2-1	many	TGTGCCAGTAGTGATCCCAGATGGAGTGAGCAGTTCTTC	CASSDPRWSEQFF
16	NA	TRBV28	TRBJ1-2	many	TGTGCCAGCGGTTCCCCCTCGCGGACGGACAACTATGGCTACACCTTC	CASGSPSRTDNYGYTF
14	NA	TRBV24-1	TRBJ1-1	few	TGTGCCACCAGTGATTCGCAGGGGAACACTGAAGCTTTCTTT	CATSDSQGNTEAFF
13	TRBD1	TRBV20-1	TRBJ2-7	NA	TGCAGTGCTCCCGGGACAGGTTCCTACGAGCAGTACTTC	CSAPGTGSYEQYF
11	NA	TRBV20-1	TRBJ2-7	NA	TGCAGTGCTGCTCGATTGGACGAGCAGTACTTC	CSAARLDEQYF
15	NA	TRBV20-1	TRBJ2-7	many	TGCAGTGCGGAAGTTATAAGGGGGTACTCCTACGAGCAGTACTTC	CSAEVIRGYSYEQYF
20	TRBD2	TRBV15	TRBJ2-1	many	TGTGCCACCAGCAGATTCGCCGGGACTAGCGGGACTATAGGTCAGGATGAGCAGTTCTTC	CATSRFAGTSGTIGQDEQFF
14	NA	TRBV7-9	TRBJ2-7	few	TGTGCCAGCAGCTTAGGCGGCCGGTCCTACGAGCAGTACTTC	CASSLGGRSYEQYF
13	NA	TRBV9	TRBJ1-4	many	TGTGCCAGCAGCGTAGGCGGCTCGCGGAAACTGTTTTTT	CASSVGGSRKLFF
14	NA	TRBV6-5	TRBJ1-1	many	TGTGCCAGCTCCATGGGGGGAGGAGGAACTGAAGCTTTCTTT	CASSMGGGGTEAFF
15	TRBD1	TRBV12-5	TRBJ1-1	few	TGTGCTAGTGGCCGAGGGACAGGACCTAACACTGAAGCTTTCTTT	CASGRGTGPNTEAFF
14	NA	TRBV7-2	TRBJ2-1	few	TGTGCCAGCAGCCTGAGGGACGGCTACAATGAGCAGTTCTTC	CASSLRDGYNEQFF
14	NA	TRBV2	TRBJ1-6	many	TGTGCCAGCACCACCCAGGGAATCAATTCACCCCTCCACTTT	CASTTQGINSPLHF
14	NA	TRBV7-9	TRBJ1-6	few	TGTGCCAGCAGCTCACCAGGGAGGGGTTCACCCCTCCACTTT	CASSSPGRGSPLHF
14	NA	TRBV5-1	TRBJ2-1	NA	TGCGCCAGCAGCTTGGCCCAGGTTACCGATGAGCAGTTCTTC	CASSLAQVTDEQFF
14	NA	TRBV4-1	TRBJ2-1	few	TGCGCCAGCAGCCAAGAGGAGAGGTGGAATGAGCAGTTCTTC	CASSQEERWNEQFF
13	NA	TRBV2	TRBJ1-5	few	TGTGCCAGCAGCGGAAGGGGAGGGCAGCCCCAGCATTTT	CASSGRGGQPQHF
16	TRBD2	TRBV29-1	TRBJ2-2	many	TGCAGCGTTGAAGATCCTGGGAGGGAGGACACCGGGGAGCTGTTTTTT	CSVEDPGREDTGELFF
15	TRBD2	TRBV27	TRBJ2-1	many	TGTGCCAGCAGGATAGCGGGCCCTACCTACAATGAGCAGTTCTTC	CASRIAGPTYNEQFF
15	TRBD2	TRBV20-1	TRBJ2-1	NA	TGCAGTGCTAGAATAGCGGGAGGGCCCTACAATGAGCAGTTCTTC	CSARIAGGPYNEQFF
14	NA	TRBV5-5	TRBJ2-5	NA	TGTGCCAGCAGCTTGGACTTGGGGGCAGAGACCCAGTACTTC	CASSLDLGAETQYF
16	TRBD1	TRBV7-2	TRBJ1-2	NA	TGTGCCAGCAGCCGATATGGACAGGGAAGGGACTATGGCTACACCTTC	CASSRYGQGRDYGYTF
16	TRBD2	TRBV18	TRBJ2-1	many	TGTGCCAGCTCACCACTCGTCGGGGAGCGGGGAAATGAGCAGTTCTTC	CASSPLVGERGNEQFF
15	NA	TRBV11-2	TRBJ2-1	many	TGTGCCAGCAGCTTAGACCTTATCACGAGCAATGAGCAGTTCTTC	CASSLDLITSNEQFF
13	NA	TRBV20-1	TRBJ1-2	many	TGCAGTGCCGCACCCGGACTGACCTATGGCTACACCTTC	CSAAPGLTYGYTF
13	NA	TRBV6-6	TRBJ2-3	NA	TGTGCCATCCGAGCGGCTAGCACAGATACGCAGTATTTT	CAIRAASTDTQYF
12	NA	TRBV11-2	TRBJ2-3	few	TGTGCCAGCAGCCCCTCGGCGGATACGCAGTATTTT	CASSPSADTQYF
16	TRBD2	TRBV5-1	TRBJ2-5	many	TGCGCCAGCAGCACGACTAGCGGGAGAACTTTGGAGACCCAGTACTTC	CASSTTSGRTLETQYF
16	NA	TRBV19	TRBJ2-7	NA	TGTGCCAGTAGAAACCCCGAGAGACAGGAGAACTACGAGCAGTACTTC	CASRNPERQENYEQYF
15	NA	TRBV7-9	TRBJ2-2	NA	TGTGCCAGCAACTCGGGACAAGTGTTCACCGGGGAGCTGTTTTTT	CASNSGQVFTGELFF
15	TRBD1	TRBV7-9	TRBJ1-5	NA	TGTGCCAGCAGCTTAGGGACAGGGGAAGATCAGCCCCAGCATTTT	CASSLGTGEDQPQHF
15	TRBD2	TRBV20-1	TRBJ2-3	many	TGCAGTGCTAGAAGGACTAGCGGGAGAGGAGATACGCAGTATTTT	CSARRTSGRGDTQYF
14	NA	TRBV20-1	TRBJ2-1	many	NA	CSATSAHFGNEQFF
18	TRBD2	TRBV24-1	TRBJ2-1	few	TGTGCCACCAGTGATTTGGGGTCTAGCGGGACGTCCTACAATGAGCAGTTCTTC	CATSDLGSSGTSYNEQFF
15	NA	TRBV7-3	TRBJ2-1	many	TGTGCCAGCAGCCCCTACCCACGGGGGCAGAATGAGCAGTTCTTC	CASSPYPRGQNEQFF
16	TRBD2	TRBV5-1	TRBJ2-3	few	TGCGCCAGCAGTACTGGACTAGCGGGTCTCACAGATACGCAGTATTTT	CASSTGLAGLTDTQYF
15	NA	TRBV20-1	TRBJ2-7	many	TGCAGTGCTAGAGATTATACAGGGGGGGGCTACGAGCAGTACTTC	CSARDYTGGGYEQYF